This T cell receptor beta chain was retrieved from a study of response to subunit inactivated influenza vaccine. General observations from the study: Authors suggested that a seasonal influenza vaccination recruits few new T cells each time.

As concerns this clonotype: Its matching antigen is unknown.

TCRdb re-called the RT-PCR reads through MiXCR, storing one row per CDR3 protein. Of more than 600,000 distinct CDR3 sequences in the sample, approximately 17% were seen once. The source was PBMCs from blood, collected 5 days after vaccination. This receptor was identified in a man over 45 who received an inactivated influenza vaccine.

CDR3 loop: CASSETSGGPDTQYF. Written as DNA, the CDR3 is TGTGCCAGCAGCGAGACTAGCGGGGGGCCAGATACGCAGTATTTT. The chain is built from TRBV2 and TRBJ2-3, with TRBD2 matching 13 bases. The trim removed 6 bases at V and 4 bases at J, leaving 4 bases unmatched. Germline V CDR1 and CDR2: SNHLY, FYNNEI. CDR3 size: 15 residues.